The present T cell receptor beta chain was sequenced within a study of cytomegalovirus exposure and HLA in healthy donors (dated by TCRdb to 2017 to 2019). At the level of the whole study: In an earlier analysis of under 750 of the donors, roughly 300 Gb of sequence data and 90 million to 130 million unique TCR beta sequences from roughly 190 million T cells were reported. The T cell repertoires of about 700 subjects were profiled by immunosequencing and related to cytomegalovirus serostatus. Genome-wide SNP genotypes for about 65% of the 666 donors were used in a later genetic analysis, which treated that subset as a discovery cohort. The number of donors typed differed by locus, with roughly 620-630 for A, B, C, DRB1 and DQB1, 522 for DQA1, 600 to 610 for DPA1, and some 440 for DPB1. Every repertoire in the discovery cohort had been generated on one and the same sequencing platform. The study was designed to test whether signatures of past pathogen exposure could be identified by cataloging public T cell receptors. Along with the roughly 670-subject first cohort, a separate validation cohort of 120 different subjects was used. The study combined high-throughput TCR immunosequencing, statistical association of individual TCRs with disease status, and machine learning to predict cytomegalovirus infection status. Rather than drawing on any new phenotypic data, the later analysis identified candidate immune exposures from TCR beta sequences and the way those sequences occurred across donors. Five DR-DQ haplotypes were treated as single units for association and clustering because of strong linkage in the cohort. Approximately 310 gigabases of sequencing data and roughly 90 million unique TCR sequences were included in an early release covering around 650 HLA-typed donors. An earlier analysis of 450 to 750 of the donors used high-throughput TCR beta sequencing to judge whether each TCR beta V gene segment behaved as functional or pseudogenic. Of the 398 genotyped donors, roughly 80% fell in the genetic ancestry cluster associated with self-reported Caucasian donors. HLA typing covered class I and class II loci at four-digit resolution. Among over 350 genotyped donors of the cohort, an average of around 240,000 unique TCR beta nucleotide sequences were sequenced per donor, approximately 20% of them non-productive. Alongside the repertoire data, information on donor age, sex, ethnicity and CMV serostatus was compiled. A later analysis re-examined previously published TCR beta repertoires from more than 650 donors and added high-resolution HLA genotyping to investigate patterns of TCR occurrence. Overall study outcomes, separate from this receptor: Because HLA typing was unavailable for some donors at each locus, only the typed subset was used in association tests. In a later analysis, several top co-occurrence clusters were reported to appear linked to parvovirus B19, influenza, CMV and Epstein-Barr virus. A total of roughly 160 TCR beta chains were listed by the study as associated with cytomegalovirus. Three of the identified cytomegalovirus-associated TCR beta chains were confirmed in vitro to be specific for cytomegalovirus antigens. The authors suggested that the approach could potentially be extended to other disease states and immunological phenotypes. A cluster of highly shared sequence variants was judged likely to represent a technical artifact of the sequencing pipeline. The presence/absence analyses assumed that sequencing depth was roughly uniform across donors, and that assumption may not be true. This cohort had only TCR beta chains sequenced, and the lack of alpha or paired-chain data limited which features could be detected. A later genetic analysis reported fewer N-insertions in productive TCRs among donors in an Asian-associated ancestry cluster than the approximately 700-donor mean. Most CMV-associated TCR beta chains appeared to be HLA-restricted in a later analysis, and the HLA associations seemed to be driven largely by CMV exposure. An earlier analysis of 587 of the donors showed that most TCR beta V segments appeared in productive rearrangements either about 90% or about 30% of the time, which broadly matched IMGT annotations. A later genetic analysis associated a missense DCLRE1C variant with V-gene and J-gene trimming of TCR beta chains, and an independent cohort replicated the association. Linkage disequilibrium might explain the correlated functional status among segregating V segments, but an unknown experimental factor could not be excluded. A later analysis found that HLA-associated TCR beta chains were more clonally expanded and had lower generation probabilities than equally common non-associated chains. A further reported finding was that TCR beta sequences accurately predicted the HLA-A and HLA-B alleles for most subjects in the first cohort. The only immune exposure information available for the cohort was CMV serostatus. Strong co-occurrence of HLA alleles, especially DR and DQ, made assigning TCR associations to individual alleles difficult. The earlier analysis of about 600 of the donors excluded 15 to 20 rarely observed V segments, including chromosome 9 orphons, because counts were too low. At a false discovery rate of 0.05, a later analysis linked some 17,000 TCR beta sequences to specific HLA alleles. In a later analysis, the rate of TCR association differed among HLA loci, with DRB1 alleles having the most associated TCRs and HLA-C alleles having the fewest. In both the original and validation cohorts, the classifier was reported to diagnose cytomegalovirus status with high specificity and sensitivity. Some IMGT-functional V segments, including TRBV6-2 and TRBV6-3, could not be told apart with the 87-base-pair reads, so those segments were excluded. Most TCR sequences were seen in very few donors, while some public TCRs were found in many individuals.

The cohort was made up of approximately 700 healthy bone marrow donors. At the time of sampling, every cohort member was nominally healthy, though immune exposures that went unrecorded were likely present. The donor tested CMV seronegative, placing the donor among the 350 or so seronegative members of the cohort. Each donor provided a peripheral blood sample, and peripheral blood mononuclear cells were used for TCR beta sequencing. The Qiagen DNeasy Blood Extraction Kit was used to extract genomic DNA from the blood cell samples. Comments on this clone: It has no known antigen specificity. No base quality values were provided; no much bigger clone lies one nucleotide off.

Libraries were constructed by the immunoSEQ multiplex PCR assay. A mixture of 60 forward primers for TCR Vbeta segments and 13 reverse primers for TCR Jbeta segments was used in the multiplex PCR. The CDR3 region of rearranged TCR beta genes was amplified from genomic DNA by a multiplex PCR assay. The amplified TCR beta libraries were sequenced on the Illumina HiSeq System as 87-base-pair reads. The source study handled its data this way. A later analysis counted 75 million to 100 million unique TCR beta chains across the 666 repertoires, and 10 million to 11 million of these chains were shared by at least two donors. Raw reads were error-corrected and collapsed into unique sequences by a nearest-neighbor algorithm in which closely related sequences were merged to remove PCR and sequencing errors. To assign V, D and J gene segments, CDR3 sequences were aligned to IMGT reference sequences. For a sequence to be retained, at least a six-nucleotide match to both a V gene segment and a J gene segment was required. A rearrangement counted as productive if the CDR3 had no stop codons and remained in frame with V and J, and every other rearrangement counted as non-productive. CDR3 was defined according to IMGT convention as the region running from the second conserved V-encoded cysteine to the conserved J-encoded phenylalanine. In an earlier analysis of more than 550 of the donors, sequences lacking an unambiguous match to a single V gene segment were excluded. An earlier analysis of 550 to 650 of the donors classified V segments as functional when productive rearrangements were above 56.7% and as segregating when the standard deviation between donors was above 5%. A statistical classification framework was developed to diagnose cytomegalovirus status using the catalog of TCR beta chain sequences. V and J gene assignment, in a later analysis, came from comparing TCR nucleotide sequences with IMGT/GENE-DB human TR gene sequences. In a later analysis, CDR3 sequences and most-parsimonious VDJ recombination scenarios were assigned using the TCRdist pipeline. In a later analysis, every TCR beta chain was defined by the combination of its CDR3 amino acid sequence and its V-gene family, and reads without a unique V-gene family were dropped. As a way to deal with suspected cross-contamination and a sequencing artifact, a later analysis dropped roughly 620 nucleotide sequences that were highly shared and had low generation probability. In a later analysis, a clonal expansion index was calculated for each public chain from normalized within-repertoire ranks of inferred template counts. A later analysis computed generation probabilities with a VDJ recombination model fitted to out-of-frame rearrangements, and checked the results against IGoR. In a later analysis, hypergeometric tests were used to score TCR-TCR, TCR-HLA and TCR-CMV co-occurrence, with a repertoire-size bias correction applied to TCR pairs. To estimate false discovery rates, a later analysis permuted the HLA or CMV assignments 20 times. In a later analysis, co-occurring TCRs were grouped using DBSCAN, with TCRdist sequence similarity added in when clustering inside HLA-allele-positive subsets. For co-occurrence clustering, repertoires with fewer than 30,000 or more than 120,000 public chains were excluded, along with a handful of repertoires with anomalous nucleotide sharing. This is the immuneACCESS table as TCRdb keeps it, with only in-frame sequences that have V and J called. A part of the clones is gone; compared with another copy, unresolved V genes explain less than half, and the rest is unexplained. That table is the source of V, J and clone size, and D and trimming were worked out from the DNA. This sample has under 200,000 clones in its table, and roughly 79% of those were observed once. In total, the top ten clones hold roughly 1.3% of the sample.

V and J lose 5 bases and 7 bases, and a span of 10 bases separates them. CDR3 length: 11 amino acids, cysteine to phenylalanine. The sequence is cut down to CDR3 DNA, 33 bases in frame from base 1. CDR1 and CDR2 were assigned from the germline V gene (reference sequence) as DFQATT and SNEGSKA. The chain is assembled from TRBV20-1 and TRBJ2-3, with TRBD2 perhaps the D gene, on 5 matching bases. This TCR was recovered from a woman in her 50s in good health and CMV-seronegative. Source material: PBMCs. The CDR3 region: CSAAPGNTQYF. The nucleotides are TGCAGTGCTGCCCCGGGGAATACGCAGTATTTT.